One sample yielded the 2 T cell receptor beta chains listed below, sequenced in a study of blood T cell repertoires in COVID-19 (TCRdb year 2020). Library construction relied on the immunoSEQ multiplex PCR assay. Entries here come from immuneACCESS through TCRdb and include only in-frame sequences with V and J called. Some clones fail to appear in such tables; in the studies checked, an unresolved V gene covers under half of the shortfall, and the cause of the remainder is unknown. In this sample the table shows around 99,000 clones, roughly 83% of which occur a single time. 18% of the sample belongs to the ten largest clones. The sequenced sample consisted of peripheral blood. The receptors stem from a woman aged 60 to 75 with acute or convalescent COVID-19.

The chain has TRBV12-3 or TRBV12-4 and TRBJ1-6; D remains ambiguous. The CDR3 is 13 amino acids. V lost 3 bases to trimming and J lost 7 bases, with 7 bases between them. CDR3 region: CASSLSRNSPLHF. CDR3 in DNA: TGTGCCAGCAGTTTGTCGAGAAATTCACCCCTCCACTTT.

This rearrangement joins TRBV19 to TRBJ1-2; 7 nucleotides agree with TRBD1. The germline V gene has CDR1 LNHDA and CDR2 SQIVND (reference sequence). Trimming at V came to 7 bases and at J to 7 bases, leaving 12 bases not matched to a gene. This CDR3 has 14 amino acids. CDR3 protein: CASTLGGLYSGYTF. The CDR3, as DNA: TGTGCCAGTACCCTAGGGGGCCTCTATTCTGGCTACACCTTC.